Listed below are T cell receptor beta chains from one sample, sequenced in a study of control samples from healthy donors and cancer patients. The repertoire was sequenced with immunoSEQ multiplex PCR; TCRdb's copy has only in-frame clones and lacks some. The sample contains around 250,000 clones, roughly 82% of which appear only once. Material for sequencing was PBMCs. These receptor sequences come from a woman aged 55 to 70 with lung cancer. Each CDR3 is given with its conserved first and last residue. A D gene is named only where the DNA matches it firmly.

J | V | D | CDR3
TRBJ2-7 | TRBV6-2/TRBV6-3 | . | CASSYLGSSEQYF
TRBJ2-1 | TRBV15 | TRBD1 | CATSRVVDRGYNEQFF
TRBJ2-2 | TRBV29-1 | . | CSVEDGTADTGELFF
TRBJ2-5 | TRBV3-1/TRBV3-2 | TRBD2 | CASSRGPLAGEETQYF
TRBJ2-3 | TRBV4-1 | . | CASSQGGDTQYF
TRBJ1-2 | TRBV6-2/TRBV6-3 | TRBD1 | CASSLRQGRGNYGYTF
TRBJ2-5 | TRBV29-1 | . | CSVVAFQTQYF
TRBJ2-7 | TRBV6-5 | TRBD2 | CASSVWGGEQYF
TRBJ2-7 | TRBV5-8 | TRBD1 | CASIRQGDNSYEQYF
TRBJ2-7 | TRBV5-1 | TRBD2 | CASSHAGLAGLYEQYF
TRBJ1-1 | TRBV2 | . | CASSGSQANTEAFF
TRBJ2-7 | TRBV20-1 | TRBD1 | CSGGQGNEQYF
TRBJ1-2 | TRBV27 | . | CASSPQGRVVGYTF
TRBJ1-1 | TRBV18 | TRBD1 | CASSPPPGGFTEAFF
TRBJ1-1 | TRBV5-1 | . | CASSWHDGLNTEAFF
TRBJ1-1 | TRBV5-1 | TRBD1 | CASSLTGEGTEAFF
TRBJ1-1 | TRBV28 | . | CASSLLGRNTEAFF
TRBJ1-1 | TRBV5-1 | . | CASNSPSNTEAFF
TRBJ1-2 | TRBV21-1 | . | CASSIKDSLSYTF
TRBJ1-4 | TRBV6-6 | . | CASKQGNNEKLFF
TRBJ2-1 | TRBV4-2 | TRBD2 | CASSQGHGRGGLDEQFF
TRBJ2-1 | TRBV10-2 | . | CASSESYRGPRANEQFF
TRBJ2-3 | TRBV28 | . | CASREARDTQYF
TRBJ1-1 | TRBV28 | . | CASSFRPHNTEAFF
TRBJ2-7 | TRBV7-9 | . | CASSSPQGLLTLNEQYF
TRBJ2-5 | TRBV5-1 | . | CASSTGTPGTQYF
TRBJ1-4 | TRBV10-3 | . | CAISVSGSPNEKLFF
TRBJ2-1 | TRBV13 | TRBD1 | CASSLPRTGDNEQFF
TRBJ2-3 | TRBV6-5 | . | CASSLGGGTQYF
TRBJ2-5 | TRBV10-2 | . | CASKGGVGETQYF
TRBJ2-7 | TRBV5-1 | . | CASTPGAAGLNEQYF
TRBJ1-1 | TRBV12-3/TRBV12-4 | . | CASIPSVGTEAFF
TRBJ2-7 | TRBV27 | . | CASRSRPYEQYF
TRBJ2-5 | TRBV5-1 | TRBD1 | CASSRDSREETQYF
TRBJ2-7 | TRBV6-6 | TRBD1 | CASSRHSPRDSKYEQYF
TRBJ2-3 | TRBV5-4 | . | CASSTGTGGPAYSTQYF
TRBJ2-3 | TRBV24-1 | TRBD1 | CATSDSGTGGSDTQYF
TRBJ1-2 | TRBV5-1 | . | CASSPNGVVGYTF
TRBJ1-2 | TRBV13 | TRBD1 | CASSYPTGGRGGYTF
TRBJ2-1 | TRBV5-1 | . | CASSSAGTVSYNEQFF